These 2 T cell receptor beta chains were all obtained from the same sample, sequenced in a study of blood T cell repertoires in COVID-19. The table came from immunoSEQ multiplex PCR; TCRdb's copy has only in-frame clones and leaves some out. The sample shows 260,000 or so clones, approximately 86% of them seen only once. Material for sequencing was peripheral blood. The receptors here all came from a human donor in a cohort sampled during active COVID-19.

The chain uses TRBV6-5 and TRBJ2-3, with D possibly matching TRBD2 (7 bases). The CDR3 length is 14 residues. CDR1 is MNHEY and CDR2 is SVGAGI in the germline V gene. The V end lost 8 bases, the J end lost 7 bases, and 19 bases lay between the germline ends. CDR3 residues: CASADWGGGNTQYF. In DNA form, the CDR3 reads TGTGCCAGCGCGGACTGGGGGGGCGGTAATACGCAGTATTTT.

This chain connects TRBV5-1 to TRBJ2-5; 7 bases map to TRBD2. This CDR3 has 16 residues. Germline CDR1 reads SGHRS; CDR2 reads YFSETQ. V trimming: 0 bases; J trimming: 5 bases; junction bases outside the gene matches: 10. In DNA, the CDR3 is TGCGCCAGCAGCTTGGCGGGGGGAGTACGTCGGGAGACCCAGTACTTC. This translates into CASSLAGGVRRETQYF.